The clone carrying this T cell receptor (beta chain) was found a few times. Antigen: not known. A multiplex PCR was run with 60 Vbeta primers and 13 Jbeta primers. The repertoire was sequenced with immunoSEQ multiplex PCR; TCRdb's copy has only in-frame clones and lacks some. This table holds about 160,000 clones, about 85% found once. The data originate from a study of cytomegalovirus exposure and HLA in healthy donors. Study-wide results and limits: The authors excluded some V segments, including TRBV6-2 and TRBV6-3, as indistinguishable. Across HLA loci, a later analysis found differing TCR association rates, with DRB1 most and HLA-C fewest. Some highly shared sequence variants likely arose as a pipeline artifact.

Though nominally healthy at sampling, donors likely had unrecorded immune exposures. The CDR3 extends over 14 amino acids. Trimming removed 6 bases from V and 3 bases from J, with 14 bases in between. Germline V gives CDR1 ENHRY, CDR2 SYGVKD. The chain couples TRBV10-3 to TRBJ1-2; D is possibly TRBD1 (6 bases). Sequenced sample: PBMCs. The TCR was taken from a male donor in good health and CMV-seropositive. The CDR3 DNA reads as TGTGCCATCAGGGGCCGGGACAAAGACTATGGCTACACCTTC. As protein: CAIRGRDKDYGYTF.